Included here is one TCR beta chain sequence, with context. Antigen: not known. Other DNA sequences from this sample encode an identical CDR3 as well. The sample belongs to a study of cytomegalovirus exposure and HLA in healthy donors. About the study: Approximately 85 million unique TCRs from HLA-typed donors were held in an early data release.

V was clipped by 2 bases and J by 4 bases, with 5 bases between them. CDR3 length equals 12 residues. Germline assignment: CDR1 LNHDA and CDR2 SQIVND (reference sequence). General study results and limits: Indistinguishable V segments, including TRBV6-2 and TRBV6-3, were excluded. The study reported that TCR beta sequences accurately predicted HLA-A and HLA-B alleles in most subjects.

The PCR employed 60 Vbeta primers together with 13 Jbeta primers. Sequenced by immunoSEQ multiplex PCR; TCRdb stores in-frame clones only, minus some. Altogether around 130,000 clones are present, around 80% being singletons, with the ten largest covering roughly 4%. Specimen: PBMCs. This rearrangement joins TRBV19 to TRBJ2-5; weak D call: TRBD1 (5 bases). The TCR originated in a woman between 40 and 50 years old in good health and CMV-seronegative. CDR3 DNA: TGTGCCAGTAGTATACAGGGAGAGACCCAGTACTTC. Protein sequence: CASSIQGETQYF.